Following are 30 T cell receptor beta chains from one sample sequenced in a study of shared clonotypes between healthy human individuals. Naive CD8 cells comprised CD45RO-negative, CCR7-positively selected cells, excluding terminally differentiated effector memory CD45RA+ cells. The method was immunoSEQ multiplex PCR; TCRdb's version includes in-frame clones alone and lacks a portion of them. The sample includes 2 million to 2.5 million clones, about 95% of them seen just once. The material sequenced was naive CD8+ T cells sorted from blood. The receptor source for this set is a man aged 18 to 29 in good health.

The chain links TRBV5-6 to TRBJ2-1; TRBD1 matches at 8 bases. Per germline, CDR1 SGHDT and CDR2 YYEEEE. This CDR3 is built from 12 residues. The J segment lost 10 bases and the V segment lost 4 bases, leaving 4 bases of the junction unmatched. CDR3 sequence reads: CASSGGTGEQFF. CDR3 DNA: TGTGCCAGCAGCGGGGGGACAGGCGAGCAGTTCTTC.

J is TRBJ2-1 and V is TRBV5-1; 9 bases line up with TRBD1. The CDR3 is 16 residues long. Losses at the gene ends were 1 base for V and 3 bases for J; bases not matched to a gene: 5. From germline, CDR1 is SGHRS and CDR2 YFSETQ. Here the CDR3 reads CASSLSPGQGYNEQFF. For the CDR3, the DNA is TGCGCCAGCAGCTTGTCTCCGGGACAGGGCTACAATGAGCAGTTCTTC. Combining the CDR3 with reference TRBV5-1 and TRBJ2-1 gives the whole variable domain KAGVTQTPRYLIKTRGQQVTLSCSPISGHRSVSWYQQTPGQGLQFLFEYFSETQRNKGNFPGRFSGRQFSNSRSEMNVSTLELGDSALYLCASSLSPGQGYNEQFFGPGTRLTVL.

The CDR3 DNA is TGTGCCAGCAGCCTCTGGGGGGGGGAAGCTTTCTTT. The encoded protein is CASSLWGGEAFF. J is TRBJ1-1 and V is TRBV6-5; the D gene is possibly TRBD1 (5 bases). Deletions cut 6 bases from V and 8 bases from J, with 13 bases between. This CDR3 is built from 12 residues. Germline CDR1 MNHEY, CDR2 SVGAGI.

For this clone: At the DNA level, this CDR3 is encoded by other sequences in the same sample as well. The gene calls are TRBV14 and TRBJ2-1; tentative D call: TRBD2 (5 bases). The germline V and J ends were trimmed by 1 base and 7 bases, with 5 bases remaining between them. The germline V gene encodes CDR1 SGHDN and CDR2 FVKESK. The CDR3 is 12 residues long. The CDR3 nucleotides read TGTGCCAGCAGCCAAGGCGGGAATGAGCAGTTCTTC. It specifies CASSQGGNEQFF.

This rearrangement joins TRBV15 to TRBJ1-2, with no clear D. This CDR3 has 14 amino acids. The V end lost 0 bases, the J end lost 10 bases, and 15 bases lay between the germline ends. Germline V gives CDR1 LNHNV, CDR2 YYDKDF (reference sequence). The CDR3 bases are TGTGCCACCAGCAGAGATGGGCCCCCGGGAGTCTACACCTTC. Translation: CATSRDGPPGVYTF.

This clone was recorded only once. The chain links TRBV7-9 to TRBJ2-7; possible D gene TRBD1, 5 bases. CDR3 length equals 16 residues. V was clipped by 5 bases and J by 3 bases, with 20 bases between them. CDR1 and CDR2 from the germline V gene are SEHNR and FQNEAQ (reference sequence). This CDR3 reads CASSQPQGLVDYEQYF. The CDR3 region has the DNA TGTGCCAGCAGCCAACCCCAGGGTTTGGTAGACTACGAGCAGTACTTC.

This rearrangement joins TRBV9 to TRBJ2-1, with 10 bases aligning to TRBD1. Germline loops: CDR1 SGDLS, CDR2 YYNGEE. This CDR3 region has 15 residues. V lost 4 bases to trimming and J lost 9 bases; unmatched junction nucleotides: 10. The CDR3 spells CASSPTKTGGFEQFF. As DNA, the CDR3 is TGTGCCAGCAGCCCGACAAAGACAGGGGGCTTTGAGCAGTTCTTC.

J is TRBJ2-7 and V is TRBV6-5; D call uncertain. The V and J ends lost 8 bases and 3 bases respectively, with 20 bases between them. This CDR3 is 15 amino acids long. CDR1 MNHEY and CDR2 SVGAGI come from the germline V gene. The CDR3 spells CASGASPLPGYEQYF. CDR3 sequence (DNA): TGTGCCAGCGGAGCATCCCCATTGCCTGGCTACGAGCAGTACTTC.

This chain connects TRBV19 to TRBJ2-1, with 9 nucleotides matching TRBD1. Germline values: CDR1 LNHDA, CDR2 SQIVND (reference sequence). This CDR3 has 15 residues. The V gene end was trimmed by 5 bases and the J gene end by 1 base; junction bases not matched to a gene: 3. CDR3 loop: CASSQTGGSYNEQFF. For the CDR3, the DNA is TGTGCCAGTAGTCAGACAGGGGGGTCCTACAATGAGCAGTTCTTC.

The chain recombines TRBV9 with TRBJ1-3; D not certain. The CDR3 runs to 12 residues. V was trimmed by 2 bases and J by 6 bases, leaving 6 bases between them. The germline CDR1 and CDR2 sequences are SGDLS and YYNGEE. The CDR3 coding sequence is TGTGCCAGCAGCGTCGAGGCAAACACCATATATTTT. Its protein is CASSVEANTIYF. The variable domain in full, with the rest retrieved from reference TRBV9 and TRBJ1-3, is DSGVTQTPKHLITATGQRVTLRCSPRSGDLSVYWYQQSLDQGLQFLIQYYNGEERAKGNILERFSAQQFPDLHSELNLSSLELGDSALYFCASSVEANTIYFGEGSWLTVV.

The rearrangement links TRBV6-5 to TRBJ2-7, with a weak D call TRBD1 (6 bases). Trimming pared 6 bases from V and 1 base from J, leaving 13 bases between. The length of the CDR3 is 14 residues. The germline V gene has CDR1 MNHEY and CDR2 SVGAGI. Here the CDR3 reads CASSQGFRSYEQYF. In DNA form, the CDR3 reads TGTGCCAGCAGCCAGGGGTTTAGGTCCTACGAGCAGTACTTC.

This clone was seen just once. This sample also contains other DNA sequences that code for the same CDR3. This rearrangement joins TRBV5-6 to TRBJ1-1; no clear D gene. Germline V CDR1 and CDR2: SGHDT, YYEEEE. The V end lost 4 bases, the J end lost 5 bases, and 6 bases lay between the germline ends. There are 11 residues in the CDR3. The CDR3 nucleotides are TGTGCCAGCAGCCTAACAACTGAAGCTTTCTTT. Translation gives CASSLTTEAFF. Full variable domain (rest looked up from reference TRBV5-6 and TRBJ1-1): DAGVTQSPTHLIKTRGQQVTLRCSPKSGHDTVSWYQQALGQGPQFIFQYYEEEERQRGNFPDRFSGHQFPNYSSELNVNALLLGDSALYLCASSLTTEAFFGQGTRLTVV.

The chain is built from TRBV9 and TRBJ2-1; D remains unclear. The germline V gene has CDR1 SGDLS and CDR2 YYNGEE. Trimming took off 0 bases at V and 0 bases at J, with 10 bases between the two ends. The CDR3 spans 16 residues. The CDR3 spells CASSVVGKNSYNEQFF. The CDR3 DNA sequence: TGTGCCAGCAGCGTAGTGGGAAAGAACTCCTACAATGAGCAGTTCTTC.

V is TRBV9 and J is TRBJ1-2; 7 bases map to TRBD1. Trimming removed 4 bases from V and 6 bases from J; junction bases left unmatched: 12. The CDR3 has 15 residues. CDR1 and CDR2 from the germline V gene are SGDLS and YYNGEE. CDR3 amino acids: CASSTDGRGMDGYTF. CDR3 nucleotide sequence: TGTGCCAGCAGCACAGACGGCAGGGGGATGGATGGCTACACCTTC.

V gene TRBV25-1 combines with J gene TRBJ1-6; D is undetermined. The CDR3 length is 15 residues. The germline gives CDR1 MGHDK, CDR2 SYGVNS. The ends were cut back, 3 bases at V and 8 bases at J, with 14 bases in the middle. As DNA, the CDR3 is TGTGCCAGCAGTGAGGGAGGGCTCTGGGATTCACCCCTCCACTTT. Its translation: CASSEGGLWDSPLHF.

The gene calls are TRBV4-3 and TRBJ1-2; D unclear. The germline CDR1 and CDR2 sequences are LGHNA and YSLEER. The CDR3 extends over 15 amino acids. V was pared by 2 bases and J by 2 bases, with 12 bases between. This CDR3 is CASSQRSGENYGYTF. The CDR3 coding sequence is TGCGCCAGCAGCCAAAGGTCGGGTGAGAACTATGGCTACACCTTC.

This clone appeared a single time. This chain joins TRBV30 and TRBJ1-2; D gene unclear. The CDR3 extends over 15 amino acids. Trimming cost V 2 bases and J 4 bases, with 17 bases left between them. CDR1 is GTSNPN and CDR2 is SVGIG in the germline V gene (reference sequence). The CDR3 DNA follows: TGTGCCTGGAGTCCAACGGCGGGAAACGGCTATGGCTACACCTTC. Translated: CAWSPTAGNGYGYTF.

V gene TRBV4-1 combines with J gene TRBJ1-6; D is unclear. Per the germline V gene, CDR1 is MGHRA and CDR2 is YSYEKL. The CDR3 extends over 19 amino acids. Trimming stripped 1 base from V and 0 bases from J, with 16 bases between. CDR3 residues: CASSQGLGLEGSYNSPLHF. Here the CDR3 DNA reads TGCGCCAGCAGCCAAGGCCTGGGGTTGGAAGGCTCCTATAATTCACCCCTCCACTTT.

This chain joins TRBV12-5 and TRBJ2-3; 7 bases are a match to TRBD1. Trimming at V came to 4 bases and at J to 2 bases, leaving 6 bases not matched to a gene. Germline CDR1 is LGHNT and CDR2 is FRNRAP. The CDR3 covers 15 residues. The CDR3 bases are TGTGCTAGTGGTTCCGGGACAGTTGTCACAGATACGCAGTATTTT. Amino acid sequence: CASGSGTVVTDTQYF.

The chain has TRBV4-3 and TRBJ1-1, with 8 positions matching TRBD1. J was trimmed by 4 bases and V by 4 bases; bases with no gene match: 2. Germline V gene data show CDR1 as LGHNA and CDR2 as YSLEER. This CDR3 is built from 13 residues. The chain's CDR3 is CASSRTGGTEAFF. The DNA of the CDR3 is TGCGCCAGCAGCCGCACAGGGGGCACTGAAGCTTTCTTT.

This chain links TRBV5-1 with TRBJ2-7, with a tentative D call TRBD1 (6 bases). CDR1 is SGHRS and CDR2 is YFSETQ in the germline V gene. CDR3 length: 14 residues. Trimming removed 3 bases at V and 0 bases at J, with 10 bases between. CDR3 loop: CASSWDIGSYEQYF. CDR3 DNA: TGCGCCAGCAGCTGGGACATAGGCTCCTACGAGCAGTACTTC.

The J gene is TRBJ2-2, the V gene TRBV6-6, with D maybe TRBD1 (7 bases). V lost 4 bases to trimming and J lost 4 bases, with 10 bases between them. CDR1 is MNHNY and CDR2 is SVGAGI in the germline V gene (reference sequence). The CDR3 is 14 amino acids. The CDR3 region has the DNA TGTGCCAGCAGTTCAGGGGGAGGCACCGGGGAGCTGTTTTTT. This translates into CASSSGGGTGELFF.

This sequence joins TRBV5-4 and TRBJ2-7; D uncertain. Between the trimmed V and J ends, which lost 5 bases and 2 bases, there was a span of 11 bases. CDR1 SGHNT and CDR2 YYREEE come from the germline V gene (reference sequence). This CDR3 is 13 amino acids long. CDR3 region: CASRVYSAYEQYF. The CDR3 DNA follows: TGTGCCAGCAGGGTCTACAGCGCCTACGAGCAGTACTTC.

The chain recombines TRBV7-9 with TRBJ2-5; D not resolved. Germline V lookup: CDR1 SEHNR, CDR2 FQNEAQ (reference sequence). V was cut by 6 bases and J by 5 bases, with 7 bases left in between. This CDR3 has 11 amino acids. The CDR3 bases are TGTGCCAGCAGGTCCTCGGAGACCCAGTACTTC. Protein: CASRSSETQYF.

The V gene is TRBV13, the J gene TRBJ2-5; D not resolved. The V gene's germline CDR1 is PRHDT and CDR2 FYEKMQ (reference sequence). The CDR3 has 12 amino acids. V was cut by 2 bases and J by 5 bases, with 6 bases left in between. CDR3 amino acids: CASSLISETQYF. The CDR3, as DNA: TGTGCCAGCAGCTTAATCTCGGAGACCCAGTACTTC.

The DNA for the CDR3 is TGTGCCAGCAGCGAGTGGGGGGATACGGACCCCTCTGGGGCCAACGTCCTGACTTTC. Translation: CASSEWGDTDPSGANVLTF. The J gene is TRBJ2-6, the V gene TRBV5-8; tentatively, D is TRBD2 (6 bases). Trimming pared 4 bases from V and 0 bases from J, leaving 20 bases between. CDR1 is SGHTS and CDR2 is YDEGEE in the germline V gene. The CDR3 consists of 19 residues. The full variable domain, its missing parts supplied by reference TRBV5-8 and TRBJ2-6, is EAGVTQSPTHLIKTRGQQATLRCSPISGHTSVYWYQQALGLGLQFLLWYDEGEERNRGNFPPRFSGRQFPNYSSELNVNALELEDSALYLCASSEWGDTDPSGANVLTFGAGSRLTVL.

The V gene is TRBV11-2, the J gene TRBJ1-6; TRBD1 is a possible D gene (5 bases). This CDR3 contains 17 residues. Trimming shortened V by 0 bases and J by 1 base, and 10 bases separated the two germline ends. CDR1 and CDR2 (germline): SGHAT, FQNNGV. CDR3 region: CASSLDGGWSYNSPLHF. The CDR3 DNA is TGTGCCAGCAGCTTAGACGGGGGTTGGTCCTATAATTCACCCCTCCACTTT.

The CDR3 reads CAWSTRDSPRRDNEQFF. DNA of the CDR3: TGTGCCTGGAGTACGCGGGACAGCCCGAGGCGAGACAATGAGCAGTTCTTC. The gene calls are TRBV30 and TRBJ2-1; possibly TRBD1 for D (7 bases). This CDR3 is built from 17 residues. Germline V gene data show CDR1 as GTSNPN and CDR2 as SVGIG (reference sequence). V dropped 2 bases and J dropped 5 bases, with 22 bases sitting between them.

The chain links TRBV7-9 to TRBJ1-1; D not certain. The CDR3 runs 16 residues. Trimming stripped 1 base from V and 1 base from J, with 13 bases between. Germline V gives CDR1 SEHNR, CDR2 FQNEAQ (reference sequence). The DNA of the CDR3 is TGTGCCAGCAGCTTAGGTGGTGAGGGTCGGAACACTGAAGCTTTCTTT. As protein: CASSLGGEGRNTEAFF.

The sample holds one count of this clone. The chain recombines TRBV28 with TRBJ2-1, with D possibly matching TRBD2 (6 bases). This CDR3 contains 17 residues. Trimming took off 5 bases at V and 3 bases at J, with 20 bases between the two ends. CDR1 is MDHEN and CDR2 is SYDVKM in the germline V gene. The CDR3, as DNA: TGTGCCAGCAGTCAACCAAACGGGATGGGGGGCTACAATGAGCAGTTCTTC. This translates into CASSQPNGMGGYNEQFF.